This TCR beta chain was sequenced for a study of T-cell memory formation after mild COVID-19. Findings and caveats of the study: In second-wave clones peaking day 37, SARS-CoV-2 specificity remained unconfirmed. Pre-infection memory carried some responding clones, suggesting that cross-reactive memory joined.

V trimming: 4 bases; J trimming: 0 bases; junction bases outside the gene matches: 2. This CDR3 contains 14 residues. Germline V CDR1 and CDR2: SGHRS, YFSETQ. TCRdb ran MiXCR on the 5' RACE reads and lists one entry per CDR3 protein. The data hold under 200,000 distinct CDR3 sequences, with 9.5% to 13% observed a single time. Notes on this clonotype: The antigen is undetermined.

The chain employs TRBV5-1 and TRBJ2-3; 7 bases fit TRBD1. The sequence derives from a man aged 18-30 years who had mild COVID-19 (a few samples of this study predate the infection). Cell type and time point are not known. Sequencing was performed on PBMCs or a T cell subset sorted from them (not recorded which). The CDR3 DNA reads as TGCGCCAGCAGCGACAGGGTTAGCACAGATACGCAGTATTTT. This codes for CASSDRVSTDTQYF. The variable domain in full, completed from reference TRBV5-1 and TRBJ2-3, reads KAGVTQTPRYLIKTRGQQVTLSCSPISGHRSVSWYQQTPGQGLQFLFEYFSETQRNKGNFPGRFSGRQFSNSRSEMNVSTLELGDSALYLCASSDRVSTDTQYFGPGTRLTVL.